The 23 T cell receptor beta chains below were found in one sample sequenced in a study of low-dose radiotherapy and immunotherapy resistance in tumors. Gene-specific TRAV and TRBV primers were used for first-strand cDNA, covering alpha and beta chains. TCR amplification ran 15 to 20 PCR cycles using constant-region and V-primer adapter primers. TCRdb reprocessed the reads with MiXCR, giving one entry per CDR3 protein. Among 10,000 to 15,000 distinct CDR3 sequences listed, 60% were seen once. The source of these receptors is a human donor with advanced metastatic prostate, ovarian, gallbladder or colorectal cancer (not recorded which). This table probably holds off-target reads from a library built for another chain.

The chain recombines TRBV28 with TRBJ2-5, with D possibly called TRBD1 or TRBD2 (6 bases each). The CDR3 consists of 14 residues. CDR1 and CDR2 (germline): MDHEN, SYDVKM. V lost 6 bases to trimming and J lost 7 bases, with 18 bases between them. This CDR3 reads CASRPGASEGTQYF. The CDR3 coding sequence is TGTGCCAGCAGGCCAGGGGCTAGCGAGGGGACCCAGTACTTC.

V is TRBV27 and J is TRBJ2-1, with TRBD2 identical over 10 bases. The CDR3 spans 17 residues. V shed 3 bases, J shed 1 base, and the junction held 6 bases outside the gene matches. Germline V lookup: CDR1 MNHEY, CDR2 SMNVEV (reference sequence). CDR3 amino acids: CASSLSLAGASYNEQFF. Written as DNA, the CDR3 is TGTGCCAGCAGTTTGTCCCTAGCGGGGGCATCCTACAATGAGCAGTTCTTC.

The rearrangement joins TRBV3-1 to TRBJ2-1, with 8 bases aligning to TRBD2. The CDR3 totals 16 residues. J gave up 1 base and V 4 bases, and 6 bases lay outside the gene matches. Germline CDR1 reads LGHDT; CDR2 reads YNNKEL (reference sequence). The CDR3 loop is CASSLARGGSYNEQFF. The CDR3 coding sequence is TGTGCCAGCAGCCTGGCTCGGGGGGGTTCCTACAATGAGCAGTTCTTC.

This clonotype was observed a few times. This chain uses TRBV6-1 with TRBJ1-1; D is possibly TRBD1 (5 bases). This CDR3 is 14 amino acids long. Germline CDR1 and CDR2: MNHNS and SASEGT. V lost 6 bases, J lost 1 base, and 12 bases lay in between. The CDR3 protein is CASRNAGQNTEAFF. The CDR3 nucleotides read TGTGCCAGCAGAAACGCAGGGCAGAACACTGAAGCTTTCTTT.

The chain combines TRBV18 with TRBJ2-5; D gene ambiguous. Looked up from germline, CDR1 is KGHSH and CDR2 is LQKENI. The V gene lost 3 bases and the J gene lost 5 bases, with 13 bases spanning the gap. The CDR3 contains 14 residues. CDR3 sequence: CASSPPQARETQYF. Here the CDR3 DNA reads TGTGCCAGCTCACCTCCCCAGGCGCGGGAGACCCAGTACTTC. Filled out from reference TRBV18 and TRBJ2-5, the complete variable domain reads NAGVMQNPRHLVRRRGQEARLRCSPMKGHSHVYWYRQLPEEGLKFMVYLQKENIIDESGMPKERFSAEFPKEGPSILRIQQVVRGDSAAYFCASSPPQARETQYFGPGTRLLVL.

This clonotype was detected only a few times. The J gene is TRBJ1-1, the V gene TRBV20-1; 8 bases map to TRBD1. The CDR3 contains 16 residues. The germline CDR1 and CDR2 sequences are DFQATT and SNEGSKA (reference sequence). Trimming cost V 1 base and J 6 bases; bases outside gene matches: 13. The CDR3 is CSARAADRERSAEAFF. For the CDR3, the DNA is TGCAGTGCTAGAGCCGCGGACAGGGAAAGAAGCGCTGAAGCTTTCTTT.

This clonotype has a handful of counts. V and J are TRBV6-2 or TRBV6-3 and TRBJ1-2; maybe TRBD1 (6 bases). Germline-derived CDR1 and CDR2 are MNHEY and SVGEGT. V was clipped by 5 bases and J by 6 bases, with 13 bases between them. The CDR3 totals 13 residues. CDR3 sequence (DNA): TGTGCCAGCAGTGTACAGGGAGGGGATGGCTACACCTTC. Its translation: CASSVQGGDGYTF.

This clonotype has only one observation. The V and J genes are TRBV28 and TRBJ1-2, with 8 bases matching TRBD1. The CDR3 is 15 residues long. Germline trimming cut 3 bases from V and 2 bases from J; bases unmatched to any gene: 5. Germline CDR1 MDHEN, CDR2 SYDVKM. The CDR3 here is CASSFSGGSNYGYTF. The CDR3 DNA sequence: TGTGCCAGCAGTTTTTCAGGGGGCAGCAACTATGGCTACACCTTC.

This clonotype was counted a few times. Written as DNA, the CDR3 is TGCAGCGTTAGGGGGATGTGGGCCGCTGAAGCTTTCTTT. It encodes CSVRGMWAAEAFF. V usage is TRBV29-1 and J usage is TRBJ1-1; D might be TRBD1 (6 bases). V was cut by 5 bases and J by 6 bases, with 16 bases left in between. Germline V CDR1 and CDR2: SQVTM, ANQGSEA. The CDR3 loop spans 13 amino acids.

The J gene is TRBJ2-7, the V gene TRBV12-3 or TRBV12-4; D not resolved. V was trimmed by 6 bases and J by 4 bases, leaving 7 bases between them. The CDR3 consists of 11 residues. This CDR3 is CASRNQYEQYF. In nucleotides, the CDR3 is TGTGCCAGCAGAAATCAATACGAGCAGTACTTC.

The V call is TRBV12-3 or TRBV12-4, the J call TRBJ2-1; 11 bases match TRBD2. The length of the CDR3 is 16 residues. V was pared by 5 bases and J by 7 bases, with 10 bases of the junction left unmatched. CDR3 nucleotides: TGTGCCAGCAGTCTCCGTGTTAGCGGGGGGGTTAATGAGCAGTTCTTC. Translated, it gives CASSLRVSGGVNEQFF.

This clonotype was detected a few times. The chain has TRBV28 and TRBJ2-1, with 11 bases that match TRBD2. The CDR3 spans 13 residues. J lost 7 bases, V lost 11 bases, and 7 bases had no gene match. Germline CDR1 is MDHEN and CDR2 is SYDVKM. The CDR3 sequence is CAPQLAGANEQFF. The CDR3 nucleotides are TGTGCCCCCCAACTAGCGGGAGCGAATGAGCAGTTCTTC.

This clonotype was recorded a few times. The chain is built from TRBV20-1 and TRBJ2-5, with TRBD2 matching 12 bases. After removal of 2 bases from V and 5 bases from J, the junction contained 3 bases not matched to a gene. The CDR3 consists of 14 residues. The germline gives CDR1 DFQATT, CDR2 SNEGSKA (reference sequence). The CDR3 reads CSARLAGGRETQYF. CDR3 DNA: TGCAGTGCTAGACTAGCGGGGGGGCGGGAGACCCAGTACTTC.

As concerns this clonotype: One end of the junction is discordant with germline, which a read error may explain. The chain employs TRBV5-1 and TRBJ2-7, with a possible D match to TRBD2 (6 bases). The length of the CDR3 is 12 residues. Germline lookup yields CDR1 SGHRS and CDR2 YFSETQ. DNA for the CDR3: TGTGCCAGCAGTTGGCGGGCGGGGGAGCAGTACTTC. Protein sequence: CASSWRAGEQYF.

The J gene is TRBJ2-7, the V gene TRBV10-3; tentatively, D is TRBD1 (6 bases). This CDR3 comprises 17 residues. Germline V gene data show CDR1 as ENHRY and CDR2 as SYGVKD. The ends were cut back, 10 bases at V and 0 bases at J, with 25 bases in the middle. CDR3 loop: CATTGTHSYPVSYEQYF. Here the CDR3 DNA reads TGTGCCACTACAGGGACCCACTCTTACCCCGTCTCCTACGAGCAGTACTTC.

This sequence joins TRBV5-1 and TRBJ1-6; D unclear. Germline V gene sequence: CDR1 SGHRS, CDR2 YFSETQ. Trimming shortened V by 1 base and J by 7 bases, and 12 bases separated the two germline ends. This CDR3 has 15 residues. The CDR3 spells CASSLSGPPNSPLHF. The CDR3 DNA reads TGCGCCAGCAGCTTGTCCGGACCACCCAATTCACCCCTCCACTTT.

This clonotype was found once. V gene TRBV11-2 combines with J gene TRBJ2-1; no definite D call. CDR1 SGHAT and CDR2 FQNNGV come from the germline V gene. V lost 2 bases, J lost 4 bases, and 6 bases lay in between. This CDR3 is built from 13 residues. The CDR3 reads CASSLTRYNEQFF. The DNA for the CDR3 is TGTGCCAGCAGCTTAACCAGATACAATGAGCAGTTCTTC.

V is TRBV24-1 and J is TRBJ2-3; the D gene is possibly TRBD2 (6 bases). The ends were cut back, 9 bases at V and 3 bases at J, with 12 bases in the middle. Germline CDR1 is KGHDR and CDR2 is SFDVKD. The CDR3 has 13 amino acids. CDR3 DNA: TGTGCCACCCAAAGAGGGAGGACAGATACGCAGTATTTT. Translation: CATQRGRTDTQYF.

The chain joins TRBV6-5 to TRBJ2-4; 9 bases fit TRBD1. The CDR3 loop spans 14 amino acids. In germline, CDR1 is MNHEY, CDR2 SVGAGI. J lost 2 bases, V lost 8 bases, and 4 bases had no gene match. The CDR3: CASGTGTTKNIQYF. CDR3 in DNA: TGTGCCAGCGGGACAGGGACGACCAAAAACATTCAGTACTTC.

This clonotype was detected once. The V and J genes are TRBV6-8 and TRBJ1-3; 9 bases fit TRBD1. J lost 0 bases, V lost 2 bases, and 2 bases had no gene match. CDR3 length: 16 residues. Germline-derived CDR1 and CDR2 are MNHGY and SAAAGT. The CDR3 sequence is CASSYTGGFSGNTIYF. CDR3 DNA sequence: TGTGCCAGCAGTTACACAGGGGGCTTCTCTGGAAACACCATATATTTT.

The chain couples TRBV4-1 to TRBJ2-1, with a possible D match to TRBD1 (6 bases). The germline gives CDR1 MGHRA, CDR2 YSYEKL. Trimming left V 4 bases short and J 1 base short, with 14 bases between. There are 16 residues in the CDR3. The CDR3 sequence: CASSPLQGVSYNEQFF. CDR3 coding DNA: TGCGCCAGCAGCCCGTTACAGGGAGTATCCTACAATGAGCAGTTCTTC.

The V and J genes are TRBV12-3 or TRBV12-4 and TRBJ1-1; 9 bases fit TRBD1. After removal of 6 bases from V and 3 bases from J, the junction contained 8 bases not matched to a gene. There are 15 residues in the CDR3. In nucleotides, the CDR3 is TGTGCCAGCAGGGCCGGGCGACAGGGGGACACTGAAGCTTTCTTT. As protein: CASRAGRQGDTEAFF.

The rearrangement joins TRBV5-1 to TRBJ2-7; possibly TRBD1 or TRBD2 for D (5 bases each). The CDR3 extends over 17 amino acids. Germline CDR1 reads SGHRS; CDR2 reads YFSETQ. Trimming removed 4 bases at V and 4 bases at J, with 24 bases between. CDR3 in amino acids: CASSPDSGQARRYEQYF. The CDR3 nucleotides read TGCGCCAGCAGCCCGGACTCTGGACAAGCCCGGAGGTACGAGCAGTACTTC.